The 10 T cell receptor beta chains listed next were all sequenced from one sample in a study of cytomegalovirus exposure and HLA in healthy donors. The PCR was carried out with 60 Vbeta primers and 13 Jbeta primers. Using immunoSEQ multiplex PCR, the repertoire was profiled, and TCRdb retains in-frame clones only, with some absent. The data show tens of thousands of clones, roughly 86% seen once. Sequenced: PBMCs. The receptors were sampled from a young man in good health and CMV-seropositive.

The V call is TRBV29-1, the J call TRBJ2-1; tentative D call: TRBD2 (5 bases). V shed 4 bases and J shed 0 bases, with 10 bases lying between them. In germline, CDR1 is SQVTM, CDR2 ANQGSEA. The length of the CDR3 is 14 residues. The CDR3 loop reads CSVVEAPSYNEQFF. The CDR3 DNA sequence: TGCAGCGTTGTGGAGGCGCCCTCCTACAATGAGCAGTTCTTC.

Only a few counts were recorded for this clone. CDR3 in DNA: TGTGCCATCAGTGAAGTCGGCAGGGGGCTTTTTGAGACCCAGTACTTC. Translation gives CAISEVGRGLFETQYF. The rearrangement joins TRBV10-3 to TRBJ2-5; TRBD1 matches 8 bases. In germline, CDR1 is ENHRY, CDR2 SYGVKD. With 3 bases clipped from V and 5 bases from J, the junction kept 11 bases outside the gene matches. There are 16 residues in the CDR3.

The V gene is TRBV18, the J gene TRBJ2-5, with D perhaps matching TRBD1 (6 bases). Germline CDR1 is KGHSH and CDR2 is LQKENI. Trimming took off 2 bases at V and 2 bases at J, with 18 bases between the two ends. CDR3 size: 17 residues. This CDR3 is CASSPRQVTTLQETQYF. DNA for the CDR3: TGTGCCAGCTCACCAAGACAGGTGACCACTCTACAAGAGACCCAGTACTTC.

The CDR3: CASSQDQWDISGRAPPDTQYF. The CDR3 bases are TGCGCCAGCAGCCAAGATCAGTGGGATATTAGCGGGAGGGCCCCTCCAGATACGCAGTATTTT. The chain is built from TRBV4-1 and TRBJ2-3; 11 bases match TRBD2. The CDR3 has 21 amino acids. J was trimmed by 4 bases and V by 0 bases; bases with no gene match: 18. Germline assignment: CDR1 MGHRA and CDR2 YSYEKL.

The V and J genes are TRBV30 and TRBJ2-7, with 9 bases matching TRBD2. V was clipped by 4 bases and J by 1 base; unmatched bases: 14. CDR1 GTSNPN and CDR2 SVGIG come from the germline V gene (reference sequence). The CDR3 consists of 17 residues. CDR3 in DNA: TGTGCCTGGAAGGCGGGAGGGTTCTCCATTAGGTCCTACGAGCAGTACTTC. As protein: CAWKAGGFSIRSYEQYF. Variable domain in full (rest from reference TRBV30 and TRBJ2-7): SQTIHQWPATLVQPVGSPLSLECTVEGTSNPNLYWYRQAAGRGLQLLFYSVGIGQISSEVPQNLSASRPQDRQFILSSKKLLLSDSGFYLCAWKAGGFSIRSYEQYFGPGTRLTVT.

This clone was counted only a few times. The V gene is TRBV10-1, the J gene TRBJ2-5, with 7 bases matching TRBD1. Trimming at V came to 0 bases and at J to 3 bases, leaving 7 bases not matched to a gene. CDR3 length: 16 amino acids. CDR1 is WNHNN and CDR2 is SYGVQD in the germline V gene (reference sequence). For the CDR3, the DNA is TGCGCCAGCAGTGAGTCGGCAGGGGGAATGAAAGAGACCCAGTACTTC. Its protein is CASSESAGGMKETQYF.

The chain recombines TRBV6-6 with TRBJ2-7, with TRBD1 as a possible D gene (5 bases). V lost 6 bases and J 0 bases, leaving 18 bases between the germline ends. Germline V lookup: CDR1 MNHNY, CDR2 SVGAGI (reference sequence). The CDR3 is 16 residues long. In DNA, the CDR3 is TGTGCCAGCAGGCCTCCTGGCAGGGATAGCTCCTACGAGCAGTACTTC. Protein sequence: CASRPPGRDSSYEQYF.

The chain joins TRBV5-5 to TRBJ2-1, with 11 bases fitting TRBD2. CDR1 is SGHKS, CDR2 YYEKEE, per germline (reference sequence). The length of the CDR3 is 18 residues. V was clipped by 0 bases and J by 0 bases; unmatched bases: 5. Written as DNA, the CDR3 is TGTGCCAGCAGCTTGGGGACTAGCGGGCCAAGCTCCTACAATGAGCAGTTCTTC. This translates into CASSLGTSGPSSYNEQFF.

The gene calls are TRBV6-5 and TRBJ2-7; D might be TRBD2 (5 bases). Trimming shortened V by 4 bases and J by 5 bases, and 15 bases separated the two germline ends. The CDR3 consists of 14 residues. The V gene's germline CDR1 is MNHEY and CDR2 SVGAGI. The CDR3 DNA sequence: TGTGCCAGCAGTTGGATAGGGAGTATCGACGAGCAGTACTTC. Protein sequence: CASSWIGSIDEQYF.

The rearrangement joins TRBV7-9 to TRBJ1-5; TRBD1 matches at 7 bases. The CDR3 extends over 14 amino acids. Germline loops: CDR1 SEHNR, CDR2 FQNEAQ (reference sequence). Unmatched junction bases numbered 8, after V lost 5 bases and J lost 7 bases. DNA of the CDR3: TGTGCCAGCAGCGCACAGGGGACTGGACAGCCCCAGCATTTT. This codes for CASSAQGTGQPQHF.